This TCR beta chain was captured by sequencing in a study of T cell repertoires in cytomegalovirus infection. This clonotype turned up a few times. Its antigen is as yet unknown. The germline V gene has CDR1 SGHNT and CDR2 YYREEE (reference sequence). Trimming took 7 bases from V and 7 from J; bases not matched to a gene: 14. The CDR3 is 15 residues long. Using its own MiXCR run on the reads, TCRdb lists one record per CDR3 protein. The data contain hundreds of thousands of distinct CDR3 sequences, approximately 32% of them singletons. This TCR came from a human donor in good health (CMV status not recorded). Some clones in this sample may be carry-over from other donors' samples. The chain has TRBV5-4 and TRBJ2-1; 7 positions agree with TRBD1. The input for sequencing was cultured CD8+ T cells from PBMCs, taken from culture after CMV antigen stimulation. CDR3 nucleotides: TGTGCCAGCGACGATGGACGACACAGGGGAAATGAGCAGTTCTTC. This sequence encodes CASDDGRHRGNEQFF.